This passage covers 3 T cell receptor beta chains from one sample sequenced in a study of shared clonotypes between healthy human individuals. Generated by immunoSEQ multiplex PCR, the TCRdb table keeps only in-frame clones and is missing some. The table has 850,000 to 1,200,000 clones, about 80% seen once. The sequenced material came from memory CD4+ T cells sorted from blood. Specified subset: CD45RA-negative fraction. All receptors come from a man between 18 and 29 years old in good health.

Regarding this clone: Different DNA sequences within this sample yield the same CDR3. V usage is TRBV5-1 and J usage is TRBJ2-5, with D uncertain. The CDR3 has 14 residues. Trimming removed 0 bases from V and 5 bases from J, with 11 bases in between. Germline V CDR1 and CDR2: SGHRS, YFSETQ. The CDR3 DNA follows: TGCGCCAGCAGCTTGGGGTCCGGCCGGGAGACCCAGTACTTC. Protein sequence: CASSLGSGRETQYF.

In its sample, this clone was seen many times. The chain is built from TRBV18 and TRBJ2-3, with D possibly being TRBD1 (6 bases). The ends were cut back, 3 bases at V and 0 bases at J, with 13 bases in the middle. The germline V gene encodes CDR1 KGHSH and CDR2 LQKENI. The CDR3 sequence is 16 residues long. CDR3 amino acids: CASSPLMGASTDTQYF. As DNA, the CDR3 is TGTGCCAGCTCACCCCTAATGGGGGCAAGCACAGATACGCAGTATTTT.

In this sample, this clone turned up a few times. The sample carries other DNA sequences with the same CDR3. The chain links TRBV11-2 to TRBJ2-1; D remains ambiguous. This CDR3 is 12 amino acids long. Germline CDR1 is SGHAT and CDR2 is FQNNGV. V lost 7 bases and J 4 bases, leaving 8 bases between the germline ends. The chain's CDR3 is CASTSRYNEQFF. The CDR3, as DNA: TGTGCCAGCACCTCGAGGTACAATGAGCAGTTCTTC.